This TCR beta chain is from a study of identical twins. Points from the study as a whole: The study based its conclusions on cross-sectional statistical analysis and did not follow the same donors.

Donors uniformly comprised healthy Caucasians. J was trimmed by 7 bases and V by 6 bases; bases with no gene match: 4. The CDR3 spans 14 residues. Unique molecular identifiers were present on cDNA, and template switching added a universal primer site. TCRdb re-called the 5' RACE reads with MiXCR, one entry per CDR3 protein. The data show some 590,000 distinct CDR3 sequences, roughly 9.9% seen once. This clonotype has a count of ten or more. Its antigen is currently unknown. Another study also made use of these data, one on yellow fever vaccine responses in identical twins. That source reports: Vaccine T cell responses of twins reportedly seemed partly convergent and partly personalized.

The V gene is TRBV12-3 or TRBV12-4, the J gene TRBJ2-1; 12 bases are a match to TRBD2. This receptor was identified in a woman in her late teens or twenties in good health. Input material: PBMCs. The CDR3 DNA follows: TGTGCCAGCAGCTTACTAGCGGGGGGTAATGAGCAGTTCTTC. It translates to CASSLLAGGNEQFF.